The T cell receptor (beta chain) under discussion was sequenced for a study of shared clonotypes between healthy human individuals. Overall study context: The cohort had two women and a few men, ages 18 to 49. Study-level points and caveats: The four-donor shared clonotypes exceeded non-shared clonotypes in generation probability, with non-shared ones scoring lower.

Concerning this clone itself: Its antigen is undetermined.

Sequencing was performed with immunoSEQ multiplex PCR; in TCRdb, only in-frame clones are kept and a portion is missing. In the table there are roughly 380,000 clones, 90% to 98% of which are singletons. Trimming cost V 4 bases and J 7 bases, with 13 bases left between them. The germline V gene has CDR1 SNHLY and CDR2 FYNNEI. The CDR3 has 13 amino acids. The chain couples TRBV2 to TRBJ1-1; tentative D call: TRBD1 (6 bases). Sequencing was done on a sample of memory CD8+ T cells sorted from blood. The sample's subset: CD45RO+ cells pooled with CCR7-negative TemRA cells. The sequence was collected from a man aged 30-40 years in good health. The CDR3 loop is CASSGRGGIEAFF. CDR3 bases: TGTGCCAGCAGTGGCAGGGGAGGGATTGAAGCTTTCTTT.